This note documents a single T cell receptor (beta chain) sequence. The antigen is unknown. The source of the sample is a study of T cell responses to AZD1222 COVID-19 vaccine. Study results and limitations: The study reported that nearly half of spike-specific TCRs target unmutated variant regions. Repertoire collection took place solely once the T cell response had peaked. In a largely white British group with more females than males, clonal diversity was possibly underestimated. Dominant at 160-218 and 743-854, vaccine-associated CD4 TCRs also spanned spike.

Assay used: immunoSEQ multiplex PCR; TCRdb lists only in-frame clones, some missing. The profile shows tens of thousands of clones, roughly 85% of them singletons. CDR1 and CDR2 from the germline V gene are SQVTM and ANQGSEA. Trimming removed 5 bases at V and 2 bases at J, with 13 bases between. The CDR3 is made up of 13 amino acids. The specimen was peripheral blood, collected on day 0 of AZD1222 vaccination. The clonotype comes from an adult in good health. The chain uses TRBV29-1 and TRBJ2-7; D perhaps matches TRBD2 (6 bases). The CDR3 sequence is CSVYGTDPYEQYF. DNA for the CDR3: TGCAGCGTTTACGGGACTGATCCCTACGAGCAGTACTTC.